These T cell receptor beta chains were read from a single sample in a study of regulatory T cells in long-lasting Graves disease. TCRdb reprocessed the multiplex PCR reads via MiXCR and lists one record per CDR3 protein. The data show 680,000 or so distinct CDR3 sequences, about 15% seen once. The same data also contributed to another study, on T cells in Graves' hyperthyroidism and ophthalmopathy.

The sample here was peripheral blood mononuclear cells (PBMCs), taken at new diagnosis, from a patient treated with antithyroid drugs. Receptors were obtained from a woman in her twenties or thirties with Graves disease. The CDR3 runs from the conserved cysteine through the conserved F or W. The order of the fields is clone size, V gene, D gene, J gene, CDR3 protein, CDR3 DNA. The D gene is left open where the match is weak. The size of a clone is reported for some rows only, either as once, few or many, or as a class for expanded clones.

many	TRBV2	TRBD1	TRBJ2-7	CASKPGQGAGRGF	TGTGCCAGCAAGCCAGGACAGGGGGCGGGTCGAGGATTC
NA	TRBV5-8	NA	TRBJ1-1	CASSQPQGWNTEAFF	TGTGCCAGCAGCCAACCCCAGGGTTGGAACACTGAAGCTTTCTTT
few	TRBV29-1	TRBD1	TRBJ1-1	CSVARQGTEAFF	TGCAGCGTCGCAAGACAGGGCACTGAAGCTTTCTTT
many	TRBV7-3	NA	TRBJ1-1	CASSPVGLSNTEAFF	TGTGCCAGCAGCCCCGTGGGACTGTCGAACACTGAAGCTTTCTTT
many	TRBV27	NA	TRBJ2-3	CASRGAFGIDTQYF	TGTGCCAGCAGGGGAGCGTTCGGTATTGATACGCAGTATTTT
few	TRBV16	NA	TRBJ1-2	CASSQSSAPSNYGYTF	TGTGCCAGCAGCCAATCTTCAGCACCTTCTAACTATGGCTACACCTTC
NA	TRBV4-1	NA	TRBJ1-2	CASSQNPFLQANGYTF	TGCGCCAGCAGCCAAAACCCTTTCCTACAGGCCAATGGCTACACCTTC
NA	TRBV11-2	NA	TRBJ2-7	CASSLGRDSPYYEQYF	TGTGCCAGCAGCCTGGGACGCGACTCACCATACTACGAGCAGTACTTC
many	TRBV28	NA	TRBJ1-2	CASSVTGTARYGYTF	TGTGCCAGCAGTGTTACCGGGACGGCAAGATATGGCTACACCTTC
many	TRBV6-1	TRBD1	TRBJ1-4	CASSETRGRGTEKLFF	TGTGCCAGCAGTGAAACAAGGGGCAGGGGGACTGAAAAACTGTTTTTT
NA	TRBV19	TRBD1	TRBJ1-1	CASSIDLQGAGTEAFF	TGTGCCAGTAGTATAGATTTACAGGGGGCCGGCACTGAAGCTTTCTTT
NA	TRBV7-2	TRBD1	TRBJ2-5	CASSFRGTGGIGTQYF	TGTGCCAGCAGCTTTCGGGGGACAGGGGGAATCGGGACCCAGTACTTC
NA	TRBV19	NA	TRBJ1-2	CASSMEVFYGYTF	TGTGCCAGTAGTATGGAAGTTTTCTATGGCTACACCTTC
NA	TRBV18	TRBD1	TRBJ1-2	CASSPRDSVTNYGYTF	TGTGCCAGCTCACCACGGGACAGCGTAACTAACTATGGCTACACCTTC
NA	TRBV5-1	TRBD2	TRBJ2-5	CASRLGLAGGETQYF	TGCGCCAGCAGATTGGGGCTAGCGGGAGGAGAGACCCAGTACTTC
NA	TRBV24-1	NA	TRBJ2-3	CATSDWGRFATDTQYF	TGTGCCACCAGTGATTGGGGTCGATTCGCCACAGATACGCAGTATTTT
NA	TRBV18	NA	TRBJ1-5	CASSLDGTGNQPQHF	TGTGCCAGCTCACTCGACGGAACTGGCAATCAGCCCCAGCATTTT
NA	TRBV15	NA	TRBJ2-1	CATSRPGVPSFF	TGTGCCACCAGCAGACCCGGGGTGCCCTCATTCTTC
NA	TRBV28	TRBD1	TRBJ1-6	CASSQEQGRDSPLHF	TGTGCCAGCAGTCAAGAACAGGGGCGGGATTCACCCCTCCACTTT
few	TRBV4-1	NA	TRBJ1-6	CASSQHHSPDSPLHF	TGCGCCAGCAGCCAACACCACAGCCCCGATTCACCCCTCCACTTT
many	TRBV12-3/TRBV12-4	NA	TRBJ2-1	CASRTESSYNEQFF	TGTGCCAGCAGGACAGAAAGCTCCTACAATGAGCAGTTCTTC
many	TRBV20-1	NA	TRBJ2-2	CSASWDTGELFF	TGCAGTGCTAGTTGGGACACCGGGGAGCTGTTTTTT
many	TRBV28	TRBD1	TRBJ1-5	CASTQDRVGQPQHF	TGTGCCAGCACCCAGGACAGGGTGGGTCAGCCCCAGCATTTT
few	TRBV29-1	NA	TRBJ2-5	CSVERQIQETQYF	TGCAGCGTTGAACGACAGATTCAAGAGACCCAGTACTTC
NA	TRBV6-1	TRBD2	TRBJ2-7	CASREDYSGSNYEQYF	TGTGCCAGCAGGGAAGACTATAGCGGGAGTAACTACGAGCAGTACTTC
NA	TRBV18	NA	TRBJ2-7	CASSGPGLGEQYF	TGTGCCAGCTCCGGGCCAGGGTTGGGCGAGCAGTACTTC